The entry that follows covers one TCR beta chain sequence. Its antigen is not yet known. A clone one base away is much larger, so this may be a read error. Systemically healthy Caucasian individuals from Russia, 39 in total and aged about 6 to 90 years, were included as donors. Approximately 9.7 milliliters of peripheral blood were drawn from each donor into EDTA-treated Vacutainer tubes. Ficoll-Paque density-gradient centrifugation was used to isolate PBMCs, with at least 6 million obtained per sample. Total RNA, at least 6 micrograms per sample, was extracted from PBMCs with Trizol reagent. For every donor, flow cytometry on a PBMC aliquot measured the percentage of naive CD45RAhigh/CD27high T cells. In the germline V gene, CDR1 corresponds to MDHEN and CDR2 to SYDVKM. The CDR3, from cysteine to phenylalanine, totals 14 residues. Only the CDR3 DNA is retained, 42 bases long and in frame from the first base. V is pared back by 8 bases and J by 11 bases, with 24 bases lying between the germline termini.

The method behind the library was 5' RACE. TCRdb records Illumina HiSeq 2500 as the sequencer. A second roughly 7 to 11 cycle PCR used a sample-barcoded 5' primer and a J-beta primer mix. Each TCR beta cDNA molecule received a unique molecular identifier from a template-switch 5' adaptor carrying 12 random nucleotides. Each sample yielded at least 3 million CDR3-containing paired-end reads. First-strand cDNA was synthesized from all RNA with the Mint cDNA synthesis kit, primed by a TRBC-specific oligonucleotide. After uracil-DNA glycosylase treatment, a first 18-cycle PCR used universal primers M1SS and BC2_uni_R on all cDNA. The original methods were these. Normalization of each sample was performed by random selection of 1 million high-quality reads, each carrying a distinct molecular identifier. Instead of being binned into consensus sequences, reads that shared molecular identifiers were thrown out. MiTCR, with a Q25 quality threshold and the strictest error-elimination algorithm, was used for CDR3 identification, clonotype clustering and error correction. A nonparametric unseen species model with Euler transformation was used to estimate lower-bound total TCR beta diversity. Using fastp trimming at Q25 and MiXCR clonotype assembly, TCRdb reanalyzed the public sequencing data and kept in-frame beta chains. Rows are unified per CDR3 protein, each entry keeping the most common DNA and genes. The V and J calls, along with clone size, are taken from TCRdb and not from the paper's own processing. Counted in this sample were hundreds of thousands of distinct CDR3 sequences; under 65% of them appeared once. Jointly, the top ten make up approximately 12% of the sample.

This entry comes from a study of blood T cells in healthy people across ages (dated by TCRdb to between 2015 and 2017). About the full investigation: Template switching captured roughly one uniquely barcoded TCR beta cDNA molecule per two T cells in model experiments. The study measured age-related changes in TCR beta repertoire diversity using deep sequencing normalized with unique cDNA molecular identifiers. The donors were divided into four age groups: young (average approximately 17 years), middle-aged (approximately 41), aged (approximately 59) and long-lived (more than 75). To avoid experimental bias, donors of different ages were spread randomly across the sequencing lanes. Using the same blood draw, the study looked at two additional independent replicas of 1 million unique cDNA reads for two donors, one aged 18 to 29 and the other aged 80 or older. Beyond this particular receptor, the publication reports: Compared with the aged group, the long-lived group had more naive CD4+ T cells, fewer expanded clones and increased TCR diversity, suggesting age selection. Bulk unsorted PBMC profiling prevented conclusive comparison of naive and antigen-experienced compartments. As age increased, observed TCR beta diversity per million T cells dropped in a roughly linear way, and a significant reduction was already evident by age 40. Estimates of total diversity from one million sequenced T cells were regarded as lower bounds and underestimates. There was a strong correlation between observed TCR beta diversity and the percentage of naive T cells measured by flow cytometry. Because donor CMV infection status was unknown, age-related changes in expanded clonotypes were potentially confounded.

Sequencing input: blood. The chain is made from TRBV28 and TRBJ2-5; a tentative D call is TRBD1 (6 bases match). The clonotype was recovered from a woman aged 80 or over in good health. The sequenced DNA: TGTGCCAGCGCAGGAGACAGGCTGGACGATGAGCAGTACTTC. Translated, it gives CASAGDRLDDEQYF.